One T cell receptor beta chain is described in this entry. This sample was taken from a study of blood T cell repertoires in COVID-19. Original analysis: Amplification from reference gene primers served as the basis for estimated nucleated cell counts. Assay used: immunoSEQ multiplex PCR; TCRdb lists only in-frame clones, some missing. For V, J and clone size, that table is used; D and trimming come from the DNA. The profile shows about 190,000 clones, around 90% of them singletons. The length of the CDR3 is 13 residues. Trimming removed 4 bases at V and 8 bases at J, with 17 bases between. Germline V gene sequence: CDR1 SQVTM, CDR2 ANQGSEA.

Sequenced material: peripheral blood. The sequence was obtained from a man aged 35 to 55 with acute or convalescent COVID-19. This rearrangement joins TRBV29-1 to TRBJ1-2; a weak D match, TRBD1 (5 bases). The CDR3 loop reads CSVGDSPMWGYTF. The CDR3 DNA reads as TGCAGCGTTGGTGACAGTCCGATGTGGGGCTACACCTTC.